These T cell receptor beta chains were read from a single sample in a study of T cells in Graves' hyperthyroidism and ophthalmopathy. TCRdb called the multiplex PCR reads again in MiXCR, with one record for every CDR3 protein. The repertoire holds 600,000 to 700,000 distinct CDR3 sequences, with about 45% as singletons. Input material: peripheral blood or thyroid tissue (not recorded which). These receptors all come from an adult man with Graves' disease, either hyperthyroidism or ophthalmopathy (not recorded which). Both conserved end residues are part of each CDR3. The order of the fields is J gene, D gene, V gene, clone size, CDR3 protein, CDR3 DNA. The D gene is left open where the match is weak. Clone sizes are given selectively: once, few, many, or a class where the clone is expanded.

j_call: TRBJ2-7
d_call: TRBD1
v_call: TRBV7-9
clone_size: NA
cdr3_aa: CASSPTGQGAEQYF
cdr3_nt: TGTGCCAGCAGCCCCACGGGACAGGGTGCCGAGCAGTACTTC

j_call: TRBJ1-5
d_call: NA
v_call: TRBV19
clone_size: NA
cdr3_aa: CASSNRDSNQPQHF
cdr3_nt: TGTGCCAGTAGTAACAGGGATAGCAATCAGCCCCAGCATTTT

j_call: TRBJ2-7
d_call: NA
v_call: TRBV29-1
clone_size: NA
cdr3_aa: CSGGGRRIPYEQYF
cdr3_nt: TGCAGCGGTGGTGGGAGAAGAATCCCCTACGAGCAGTACTTC

j_call: TRBJ1-1
d_call: TRBD1
v_call: TRBV2
clone_size: NA
cdr3_aa: CASRAGTAFTEAFF
cdr3_nt: TGTGCCAGCAGGGCCGGGACAGCGTTCACTGAAGCTTTCTTT

j_call: TRBJ2-7
d_call: NA
v_call: TRBV29-1
clone_size: few
cdr3_aa: CSVRQGISSYEQYF
cdr3_nt: TGCAGCGTTCGTCAGGGGATAAGTTCCTACGAGCAGTACTTC

j_call: TRBJ1-4
d_call: NA
v_call: TRBV7-9
clone_size: many
cdr3_aa: CASSSAGTPEKLFF
cdr3_nt: TGTGCCAGCAGCTCCGCTGGTACCCCAGAAAAACTGTTTTTT

j_call: TRBJ2-7
d_call: NA
v_call: TRBV12-3/TRBV12-4
clone_size: NA
cdr3_aa: CANSLLPISYEQYF
cdr3_nt: TGTGCCAACAGCTTGTTGCCGATAAGCTACGAGCAGTACTTC

j_call: TRBJ2-7
d_call: TRBD1
v_call: TRBV7-2
clone_size: many
cdr3_aa: CASSLQRDRVEQYF
cdr3_nt: TGTGCCAGCAGCTTACAGAGGGACAGGGTCGAGCAGTACTTC

j_call: TRBJ2-5
d_call: NA
v_call: TRBV9
clone_size: few
cdr3_aa: CASSSSKAGETQYF
cdr3_nt: TGTGCCAGCAGCTCAAGTAAGGCCGGGGAGACCCAGTACTTC

j_call: TRBJ2-5
d_call: TRBD2
v_call: TRBV7-6
clone_size: NA
cdr3_aa: CASSYLAGGDETQYF
cdr3_nt: TGTGCCAGCAGTTACCTAGCGGGGGGTGACGAGACCCAGTACTTC

j_call: TRBJ1-2
d_call: NA
v_call: TRBV10-3
clone_size: NA
cdr3_aa: CASSGPGANCGYTF
cdr3_nt: TGTGCCAGCAGTGGCCCCGGAGCCAACTGTGGCTACACCTTC

j_call: TRBJ1-2
d_call: NA
v_call: TRBV19
clone_size: NA
cdr3_aa: CASSIASGDYGYTF
cdr3_nt: TGTGCCAGTAGTATAGCATCAGGAGACTATGGCTACACCTTC

j_call: TRBJ2-5
d_call: NA
v_call: TRBV15
clone_size: NA
cdr3_aa: CATSRQGWQETQYF
cdr3_nt: TGTGCCACCAGCCGCCAGGGTTGGCAAGAGACCCAGTACTTC

j_call: TRBJ2-7
d_call: TRBD1
v_call: TRBV10-3
clone_size: NA
cdr3_aa: CAISEPGQTSSYEQYF
cdr3_nt: TGTGCCATCAGTGAGCCGGGACAGACGAGCTCCTACGAGCAGTACTTC

j_call: TRBJ2-7
d_call: NA
v_call: TRBV12-3/TRBV12-4
clone_size: few
cdr3_aa: CASSRLTFYEQYF
cdr3_nt: TGTGCCAGCAGTCGACTGACATTCTACGAGCAGTACTTC

j_call: TRBJ1-1
d_call: TRBD1
v_call: TRBV20-1
clone_size: NA
cdr3_aa: CSATAGGMNTEAFF
cdr3_nt: TGCAGTGCCACCGCAGGGGGAATGAACACTGAAGCTTTCTTT

j_call: TRBJ1-1
d_call: NA
v_call: TRBV29-1
clone_size: NA
cdr3_aa: CSVEKEQGEAFF
cdr3_nt: TGCAGCGTTGAAAAGGAACAGGGTGAAGCTTTCTTT

j_call: TRBJ2-3
d_call: NA
v_call: TRBV7-9
clone_size: NA
cdr3_aa: CASSLAEAGTDTQYF
cdr3_nt: TGTGCCAGCAGCTTAGCGGAGGCGGGCACAGATACGCAGTATTTT

j_call: TRBJ2-5
d_call: NA
v_call: TRBV2
clone_size: many
cdr3_aa: CASNVEHSETQYF
cdr3_nt: TGTGCCAGCAATGTGGAACATAGTGAGACCCAGTACTTC

j_call: TRBJ1-2
d_call: NA
v_call: TRBV7-9
clone_size: NA
cdr3_aa: CASSFLGGNGYTF
cdr3_nt: TGTGCCAGCAGCTTTTTAGGAGGAAATGGCTACACCTTC

j_call: TRBJ1-6
d_call: NA
v_call: TRBV20-1
clone_size: NA
cdr3_aa: CSARGVSSYNSPLHF
cdr3_nt: TGCAGTGCGCGAGGGGTTAGCTCCTATAATTCACCCCTCCACTTT

j_call: TRBJ2-2
d_call: TRBD2
v_call: TRBV3-1
clone_size: few
cdr3_aa: CASSRRLAGTGELFF
cdr3_nt: TGTGCCAGCAGCCGTCGACTAGCGGGCACCGGGGAGCTGTTTTTT

j_call: TRBJ1-4
d_call: NA
v_call: TRBV7-9
clone_size: many
cdr3_aa: CASSQHGGQHPEKLFF
cdr3_nt: TGTGCCAGCAGCCAACATGGGGGGCAGCATCCAGAAAAACTGTTTTTT

j_call: TRBJ1-2
d_call: NA
v_call: TRBV29-1
clone_size: few
cdr3_aa: CSVEGGVTESNYGYTF
cdr3_nt: TGCAGCGTTGAAGGGGGGGTAACGGAATCCAACTATGGCTACACCTTC

j_call: TRBJ2-6
d_call: NA
v_call: TRBV7-2
clone_size: NA
cdr3_aa: CASSFGGIISGANVLTF
cdr3_nt: TGTGCCAGCAGCTTTGGGGGCATCATTTCTGGGGCCAACGTCCTGACTTTC

j_call: TRBJ1-2
d_call: NA
v_call: TRBV5-1
clone_size: NA
cdr3_aa: CASSLSRRGSEGYTF
cdr3_nt: TGCGCCAGCAGCTTGAGTAGGCGAGGGTCGGAGGGCTACACCTTC

j_call: TRBJ2-7
d_call: NA
v_call: TRBV12-3/TRBV12-4
clone_size: NA
cdr3_aa: CASSVGWDDNYEQYF
cdr3_nt: TGTGCCAGCAGTGTGGGGTGGGACGATAACTACGAGCAGTACTTC

j_call: TRBJ2-6
d_call: TRBD1
v_call: TRBV20-1
clone_size: few
cdr3_aa: CSARDAGTGGLAGANVLTF
cdr3_nt: TGCAGTGCTAGAGATGCCGGGACAGGGGGCCTTGCTGGGGCCAACGTCCTGACTTTC

j_call: TRBJ2-7
d_call: TRBD1
v_call: TRBV11-1
clone_size: few
cdr3_aa: CASSTDRGYEQYF
cdr3_nt: TGTGCCAGCAGCACGGACAGGGGTTACGAGCAGTACTTC

j_call: TRBJ2-6
d_call: TRBD1
v_call: TRBV15
clone_size: once
cdr3_aa: CATSSGTGDPGANVLTF
cdr3_nt: TGTGCCACCAGCAGTGGTACAGGGGACCCTGGGGCCAACGTCCTGACTTTC

j_call: TRBJ1-1
d_call: NA
v_call: TRBV4-2
clone_size: NA
cdr3_aa: CASSPDRAQTLF
cdr3_nt: TGTGCCAGCAGCCCCGACCGGGCCCAGACGCTTTTT

j_call: TRBJ2-7
d_call: TRBD2
v_call: TRBV10-3
clone_size: NA
cdr3_aa: CAISEPGLAGPSEQYF
cdr3_nt: TGTGCCATCAGTGAGCCGGGACTAGCGGGACCCTCCGAGCAGTACTTC

j_call: TRBJ1-1
d_call: TRBD1
v_call: TRBV2
clone_size: many
cdr3_aa: CASSMDRGGTEAFF
cdr3_nt: TGTGCCAGCAGTATGGACAGGGGAGGCACTGAAGCTTTCTTT

j_call: TRBJ2-7
d_call: NA
v_call: TRBV7-6
clone_size: NA
cdr3_aa: CASSQVWDTSYEQYF
cdr3_nt: TGCGCCAGCAGCCAAGTGTGGGACACGTCCTACGAGCAGTACTTC

j_call: TRBJ1-1
d_call: TRBD1
v_call: TRBV7-8
clone_size: NA
cdr3_aa: CASSDRASNTEAFF
cdr3_nt: TGTGCCAGTTCGGACAGGGCATCGAACACTGAAGCTTTCTTT

j_call: TRBJ2-7
d_call: NA
v_call: TRBV2
clone_size: NA
cdr3_aa: CASSEPPPADNEQYF
cdr3_nt: TGTGCCAGCAGTGAACCCCCGCCAGCCGACAATGAGCAGTACTTC

j_call: TRBJ2-5
d_call: NA
v_call: TRBV7-2
clone_size: NA
cdr3_aa: CAWSRTAETQYF
cdr3_nt: TGTGCCTGGAGCCGGACGGCCGAGACCCAGTACTTC

j_call: TRBJ1-6
d_call: NA
v_call: TRBV15
clone_size: NA
cdr3_aa: CATSRYQGSSYNSPLHF
cdr3_nt: TGTGCCACCAGCAGATACCAGGGGTCATCCTATAATTCACCCCTCCACTTT

j_call: TRBJ2-7
d_call: NA
v_call: TRBV7-8
clone_size: few
cdr3_aa: CASSYRDSYEQYF
cdr3_nt: TGTGCCAGCAGTTATAGGGACTCCTACGAGCAGTACTTC

j_call: TRBJ1-1
d_call: TRBD1
v_call: TRBV5-1
clone_size: NA
cdr3_aa: CASSPRWDSSPNTEAFF
cdr3_nt: TGCGCCAGCAGCCCCCGCTGGGACAGCAGTCCGAACACTGAAGCTTTCTTT

j_call: TRBJ1-1
d_call: NA
v_call: TRBV10-2
clone_size: many
cdr3_aa: CASSEMGSRTEAFF
cdr3_nt: TGCGCCAGCAGTGAGATGGGGAGCCGGACTGAAGCTTTCTTT

j_call: TRBJ2-5
d_call: NA
v_call: TRBV29-1
clone_size: NA
cdr3_aa: CSGTLETQYF
cdr3_nt: TGCAGCGGGACACTGGAGACCCAGTACTTC

j_call: TRBJ2-7
d_call: NA
v_call: TRBV5-1
clone_size: NA
cdr3_aa: CASSQQPRRDYEQYF
cdr3_nt: TGCGCCAGCAGCCAACAACCGCGACGGGATTACGAGCAGTACTTC

j_call: TRBJ2-6
d_call: NA
v_call: TRBV20-1
clone_size: NA
cdr3_aa: CSAKGGRSGANVLTF
cdr3_nt: TGCAGTGCTAAGGGGGGTCGGTCTGGGGCCAACGTCCTGACTTTC

j_call: TRBJ1-2
d_call: TRBD1
v_call: TRBV12-3/TRBV12-4
clone_size: few
cdr3_aa: CASSRGTAANYGYTF
cdr3_nt: TGTGCCAGCAGCCGCGGGACAGCAGCTAACTATGGCTACACCTTC

j_call: TRBJ1-1
d_call: TRBD1
v_call: TRBV2
clone_size: many
cdr3_aa: CASLAQGARTNTEAFF
cdr3_nt: TGTGCCAGCCTTGCCCAGGGGGCGCGTACGAACACTGAAGCTTTCTTT

j_call: TRBJ2-5
d_call: TRBD2
v_call: TRBV24-1
clone_size: NA
cdr3_aa: CATSDPFGLAGIQETQYF
cdr3_nt: TGTGCCACCAGTGATCCGTTCGGACTAGCGGGAATTCAAGAGACCCAGTACTTC

j_call: TRBJ2-7
d_call: TRBD2
v_call: TRBV10-3
clone_size: many
cdr3_aa: CAISDLAGSNEQYF
cdr3_nt: TGTGCCATCAGTGATCTAGCGGGAAGCAACGAGCAGTACTTC

j_call: TRBJ2-5
d_call: TRBD2
v_call: TRBV29-1
clone_size: many
cdr3_aa: CSVFSHGREGTQYF
cdr3_nt: TGCAGCGTTTTCTCTCATGGCAGGGAGGGGACCCAGTACTTC

j_call: TRBJ2-5
d_call: TRBD1
v_call: TRBV20-1
clone_size: once
cdr3_aa: CSARDVQGAPQETQYF
cdr3_nt: TGCAGTGCTAGAGATGTGCAGGGGGCGCCCCAAGAGACCCAGTACTTC

j_call: TRBJ2-7
d_call: TRBD2
v_call: TRBV7-2
clone_size: NA
cdr3_aa: CASSEAWASGAYEQYF
cdr3_nt: TGTGCCAGCAGTGAAGCTTGGGCTAGCGGCGCCTACGAGCAGTACTTC

j_call: TRBJ1-1
d_call: NA
v_call: TRBV7-6
clone_size: once
cdr3_aa: CASSYYRVLAEAFF
cdr3_nt: TGTGCCAGCAGCTATTACCGGGTTTTAGCTGAAGCTTTCTTT

j_call: TRBJ1-2
d_call: NA
v_call: TRBV2
clone_size: NA
cdr3_aa: CASSEVWSYGWSYTF
cdr3_nt: TGTGCCAGCAGTGAAGTCTGGAGCTATGGCTGGAGCTACACCTTC

j_call: TRBJ1-6
d_call: NA
v_call: TRBV5-1
clone_size: NA
cdr3_aa: CASSPDPNSPLHF
cdr3_nt: TGCGCCAGCAGCCCCGACCCAAATTCACCCCTCCACTTT